The following is a T cell receptor beta chain sequence with its context. This sample was included in a study of blood T cell repertoires in COVID-19. This CDR3 comprises 13 residues. The V gene's germline CDR1 is MNHEY and CDR2 SMNVEV (reference sequence). Trimming left V 7 bases short and J 8 bases short, with 15 bases between. Using immunoSEQ multiplex PCR, the repertoire was profiled, and TCRdb retains in-frame clones only, with some absent. The sample lists tens of thousands of clones; 84% were seen once. The rearrangement uses TRBV27 and TRBJ2-1; D is perhaps TRBD2 (6 bases). This TCR was sampled from a man aged 50-60 years with acute or convalescent COVID-19. Sequenced: peripheral blood. The CDR3 spells CASKAWGTYEQFF. As DNA, the CDR3 is TGTGCCAGCAAGGCCTGGGGGACTTATGAGCAGTTCTTC.